The T cell receptor beta chain described here comes from a study of long-term antiretroviral therapy in people with HIV. Overall study findings and caveats: Blood specimens, gathered between about 2003 and 2017, were possibly obtained under older ART regimens.

About 1-10 million cryopreserved PBMC were held in samples before DNA extraction. The V segment lost 4 bases and the J segment 1 base; nucleotides outside the gene matches: 14. There are 19 residues in the CDR3. Looked up from germline, CDR1 is SNHLY and CDR2 is FYNNEI. A word on this clone: Its target is unknown.

The assay used was immunoSEQ (version v3.0), run at survey level. The assay was immunoSEQ multiplex PCR, and TCRdb's table has in-frame clones only and misses some. This table holds about 24,000 clones, approximately 80% found once. The sample in question was unsorted PBMCs, obtained approximately 4.3 years after starting antiretroviral therapy. This receptor was identified in a man younger than 40 with HIV. V usage is TRBV2 and J usage is TRBJ2-7, with 12 bases lining up with TRBD2. The CDR3 DNA follows: TGTGCCAGCAGTGGACCGGGACTAGCGGGCCCACGTTTATCCTACGAGCAGTACTTC. Its protein product is CASSGPGLAGPRLSYEQYF.